This TCR beta chain was sequenced during a study of blood T cell repertoires in COVID-19. Study overall: Sample material is recorded as cDNA or gDNA derived from T cells, B-cell-depleted T cells, or PBMCs.

In the study's own analysis: Amplification from reference gene primers served as the basis for estimated nucleated cell counts. TCRdb keeps only in-frame clones here, not all; method: immunoSEQ multiplex PCR. The DNA was the basis for D and trimming; V, J and clone size are from that table. The sample lists about 250,000 clones, 75% to 90% seen once, with 8.8% in the top ten. This clone was observed a single time. Assignment of participants to cohorts was predicated upon participant-reported clinical history. Two negative PCRs, clearance, or symptom resolution had been documented for recovered Cohort 3 donors. Sequencing used PBMCs or T cells enriched from blood (not recorded which). The sequence derives from a middle-aged man who had recovered from COVID-19.

The CDR3 reads CASSFRVWTGGTGELFF. CDR3 coding DNA: TGTGCCAGCAGCTTTCGGGTTTGGACAGGGGGCACCGGGGAGCTGTTTTTT. J is TRBJ2-2 and V is TRBV13; 10 bases line up with TRBD1. The CDR3 sequence is 17 residues long. V lost 3 bases, J lost 4 bases, and 8 bases stayed unmatched. Germline V lookup: CDR1 PRHDT, CDR2 FYEKMQ (reference sequence).